There are a few counts of the clone carrying this T cell receptor (beta chain). Its antigen is as yet unknown. This sample is drawn from a study of molecular identifiers for immune sequencing clone quantification. Study outcomes and limitations: Jurkat TCR RNA from one cell was spiked into about a million naive cells, and it was reportedly detectable there. Beyond 20 RNA copies, clones held over 97% of effector molecules, compared with under 1% in naive cells.

Making the bulk TCR libraries relied on previously described methods and listed TCR primers. Using its own MiXCR run on the PCR reads, TCRdb lists one record per CDR3 protein. The sample comprises under 100,000 distinct CDR3 sequences, 20% to 30% of which are singletons, and approximately 0.78% rests with the top ten. CDR3 length: 16 residues. J was trimmed by 0 bases and V by 5 bases; bases with no gene match: 6. The germline V gene encodes CDR1 SEHNR and CDR2 FQNEAQ (reference sequence). J is TRBJ1-4 and V is TRBV7-9; 7 bases align to TRBD1. The sequenced sample was naive CD8+ T cells from blood, with Jurkat cell RNA spiked in. Subset in this sample: FACS-sorted CD8+CD4-CCR7+CD45RA+ naive T cells. The TCR comes from a human donor in good health. Some libraries in this study had Jurkat cell RNA spiked in. The CDR3 DNA is TGTGCCAGCAGCCGCGGGACAGCTGCAACTAATGAAAAACTGTTTTTT. It specifies CASSRGTAATNEKLFF. Looking up the rest from reference TRBV7-9 and TRBJ1-4 gives the full variable domain: DTGVSQNPRHKITKRGQNVTFRCDPISEHNRLYWYRQTLGQGPEFLTYFQNEAQLEKSRLLSDRFSAERPKGSFSTLEIQRTEQGDSAMYLCASSRGTAATNEKLFFGSGTQLSVL.